A single sample is the source of the 2 T cell receptor beta chains below, sequenced in a study of cytomegalovirus exposure and HLA in healthy donors. In the PCR, 60 Vbeta and 13 Jbeta primers were used. Sequencing used immunoSEQ multiplex PCR; TCRdb keeps in-frame clones, though not all of them. This sample contains tens of thousands of clones. Sequencing was carried out using PBMCs. The receptors derive from a girl aged 10 to 17 in good health and CMV-seropositive.

This chain's CDR3 is CAFMTWLASTYNEQFF. The CDR3 bases are TGTGCCTTTATGACTTGGCTAGCATCCACCTACAATGAGCAGTTCTTC. The chain has TRBV19 and TRBJ2-1; maybe TRBD2 (5 bases). CDR1 is LNHDA, CDR2 SQIVND, per germline (reference sequence). Trimming took off 11 bases at V and 2 bases at J, with 22 bases between the two ends. The CDR3 covers 16 residues.

A note on this clone: One junction end disagrees with the germline gene, perhaps due to a read error. The gene calls are TRBV27 and TRBJ2-1, with D possibly TRBD2 on 5 matching bases. In germline, CDR1 is MNHEY, CDR2 SMNVEV (reference sequence). CDR3 length: 16 residues. Here the CDR3 reads CASRGRSGSSDNEQFF. In DNA, the CDR3 is TGTGCCAGCCGTGGACGCTCGGGAAGCTCCGACAATGAGCAGTTCTTC.